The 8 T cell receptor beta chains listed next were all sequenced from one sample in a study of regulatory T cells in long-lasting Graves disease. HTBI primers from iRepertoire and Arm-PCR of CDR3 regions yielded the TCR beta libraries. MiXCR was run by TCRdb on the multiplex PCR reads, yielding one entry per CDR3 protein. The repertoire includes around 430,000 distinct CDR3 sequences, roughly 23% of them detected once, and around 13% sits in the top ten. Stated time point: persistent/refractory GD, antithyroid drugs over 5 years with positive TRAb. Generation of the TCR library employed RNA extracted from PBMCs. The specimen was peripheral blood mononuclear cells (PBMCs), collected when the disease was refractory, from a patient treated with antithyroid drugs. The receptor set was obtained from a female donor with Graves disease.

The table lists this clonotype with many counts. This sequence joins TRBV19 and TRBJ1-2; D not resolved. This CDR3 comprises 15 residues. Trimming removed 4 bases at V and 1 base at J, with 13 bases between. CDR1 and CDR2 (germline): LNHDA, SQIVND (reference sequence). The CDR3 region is CASSNLGHDNYGYTF. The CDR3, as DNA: TGTGCCAGTAGTAATCTAGGGCACGATAACTATGGCTACACCTTC.

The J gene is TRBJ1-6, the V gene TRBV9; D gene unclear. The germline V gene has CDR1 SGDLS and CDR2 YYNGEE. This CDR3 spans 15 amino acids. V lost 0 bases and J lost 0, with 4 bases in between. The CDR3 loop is CASSVGDSYNSPLHF. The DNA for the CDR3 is TGTGCCAGCAGCGTAGGGGACTCCTATAATTCACCCCTCCACTTT. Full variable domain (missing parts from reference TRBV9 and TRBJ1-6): DSGVTQTPKHLITATGQRVTLRCSPRSGDLSVYWYQQSLDQGLQFLIQYYNGEERAKGNILERFSAQQFPDLHSELNLSSLELGDSALYFCASSVGDSYNSPLHFGNGTRLTVT.

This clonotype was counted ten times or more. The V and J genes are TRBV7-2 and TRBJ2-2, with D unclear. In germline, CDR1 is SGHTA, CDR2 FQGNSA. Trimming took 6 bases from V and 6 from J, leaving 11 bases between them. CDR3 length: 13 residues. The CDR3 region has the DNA TGTGCCAGCAGGCCAGAGGATGCCGGGGAGCTGTTTTTT. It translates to CASRPEDAGELFF.

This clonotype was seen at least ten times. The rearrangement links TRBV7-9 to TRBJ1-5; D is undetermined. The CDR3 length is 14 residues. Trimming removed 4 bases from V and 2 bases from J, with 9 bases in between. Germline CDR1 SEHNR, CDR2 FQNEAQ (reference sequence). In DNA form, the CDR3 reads TGTGCCAGCAGCTCCGTTAGGGGCAATCAGCCCCAGCATTTT. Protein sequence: CASSSVRGNQPQHF.

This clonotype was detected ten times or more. CDR3 bases: TGTGCCAGCAGTGCGAGTTGGGCCACAACTGAAGCTTTCTTT. Residues: CASSASWATTEAFF. The V gene is TRBV2, the J gene TRBJ1-1; no reliable D call. Looked up from germline, CDR1 is SNHLY and CDR2 is FYNNEI. With 4 bases removed from V and 5 bases from J, the gap between germline ends came to 14 bases. The CDR3 runs to 14 residues.

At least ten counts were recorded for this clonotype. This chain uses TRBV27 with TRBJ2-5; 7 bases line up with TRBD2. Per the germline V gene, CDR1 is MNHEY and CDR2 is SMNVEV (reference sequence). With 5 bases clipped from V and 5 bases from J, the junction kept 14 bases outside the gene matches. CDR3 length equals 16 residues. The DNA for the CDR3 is TGTGCCAGCAGTGCCAACCTCGGGCGGGAGTTGGAGACCCAGTACTTC. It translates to CASSANLGRELETQYF.

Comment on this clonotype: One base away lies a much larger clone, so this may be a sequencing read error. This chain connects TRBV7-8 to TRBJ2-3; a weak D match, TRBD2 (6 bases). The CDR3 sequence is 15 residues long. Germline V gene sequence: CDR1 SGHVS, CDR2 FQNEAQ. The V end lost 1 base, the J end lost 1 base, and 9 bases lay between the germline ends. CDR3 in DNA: TGTGCCAGCAGCTTAGGGGCTAGCGGCACAGATACGCAGTATTTT. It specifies CASSLGASGTDTQYF.

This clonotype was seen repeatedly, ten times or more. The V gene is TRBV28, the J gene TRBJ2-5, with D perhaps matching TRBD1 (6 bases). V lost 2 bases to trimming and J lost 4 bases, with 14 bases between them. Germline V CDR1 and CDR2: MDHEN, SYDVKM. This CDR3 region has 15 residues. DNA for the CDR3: TGTGCCAGCAGTTTAGGGGAAGGGGGAATAGAGACCCAGTACTTC. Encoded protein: CASSLGEGGIETQYF.